This T cell receptor (beta chain) was recovered during a study of blood T cell repertoires in COVID-19. Study details: Spain, Italy and the United States supplied samples that represented acute and convalescent COVID-19.

Those enrolled, adults aged about 18 to 89 years, came from under 25 US areas. The protocol was immunoSEQ multiplex PCR, while the TCRdb copy is restricted to in-frame clones and leaves out a portion. The sample records about 270,000 clones, roughly 85% being singletons. This TCR derives from a woman in her forties or fifties with acute COVID-19. The sample was PBMCs or T cells enriched from blood (not recorded which).

CDR3 sequence: CASSPFRNEQYF. CDR3 coding DNA: TGTGCCAGCAGCCCTTTCAGGAACGAGCAGTACTTC. V usage is TRBV6-2 or TRBV6-3 and J usage is TRBJ2-7; D unclear. The CDR3 runs to 12 residues. Germline-derived CDR1 and CDR2 are MNHEY and SVGEGT. V lost 6 bases and J lost 5, with 11 bases in between.